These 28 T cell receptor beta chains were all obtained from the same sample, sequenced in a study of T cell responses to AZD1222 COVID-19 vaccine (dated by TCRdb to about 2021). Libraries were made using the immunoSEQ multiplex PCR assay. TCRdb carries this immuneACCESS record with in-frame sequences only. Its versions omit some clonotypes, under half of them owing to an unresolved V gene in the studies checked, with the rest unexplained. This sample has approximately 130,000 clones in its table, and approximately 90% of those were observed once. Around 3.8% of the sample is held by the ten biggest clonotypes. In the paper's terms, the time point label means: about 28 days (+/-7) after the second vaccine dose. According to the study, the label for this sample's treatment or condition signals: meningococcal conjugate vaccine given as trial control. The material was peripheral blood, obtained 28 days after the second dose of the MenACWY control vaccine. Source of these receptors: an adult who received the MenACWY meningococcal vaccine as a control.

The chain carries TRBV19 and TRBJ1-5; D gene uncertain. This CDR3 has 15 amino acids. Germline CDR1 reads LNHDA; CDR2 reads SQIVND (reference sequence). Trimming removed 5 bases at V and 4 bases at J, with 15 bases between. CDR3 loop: CASSPRSGVNQPQHF. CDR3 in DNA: TGTGCCAGTAGTCCCCGGTCCGGGGTTAATCAGCCCCAGCATTTT.

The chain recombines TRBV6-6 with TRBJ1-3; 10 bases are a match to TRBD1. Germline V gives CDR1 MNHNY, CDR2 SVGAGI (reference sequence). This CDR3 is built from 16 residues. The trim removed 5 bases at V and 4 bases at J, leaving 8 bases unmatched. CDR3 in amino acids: CASSARQGAEGNTIYF. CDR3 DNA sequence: TGTGCCAGCAGTGCCCGACAGGGGGCGGAAGGAAACACCATATATTTT.

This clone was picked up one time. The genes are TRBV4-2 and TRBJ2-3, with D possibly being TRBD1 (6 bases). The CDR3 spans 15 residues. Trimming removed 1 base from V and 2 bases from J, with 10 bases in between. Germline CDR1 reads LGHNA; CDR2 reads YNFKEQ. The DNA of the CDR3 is TGTGCCAGCAGCCAAGCCAGGGGCACCACAGATACGCAGTATTTT. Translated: CASSQARGTTDTQYF.

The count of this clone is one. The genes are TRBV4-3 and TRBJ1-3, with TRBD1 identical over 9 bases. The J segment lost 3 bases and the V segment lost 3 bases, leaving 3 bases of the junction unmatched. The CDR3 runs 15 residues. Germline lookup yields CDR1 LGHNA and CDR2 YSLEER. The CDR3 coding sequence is TGCGCCAGCAGCCAGGGGACAGGGAATGGAAACACCATATATTTT. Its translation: CASSQGTGNGNTIYF.

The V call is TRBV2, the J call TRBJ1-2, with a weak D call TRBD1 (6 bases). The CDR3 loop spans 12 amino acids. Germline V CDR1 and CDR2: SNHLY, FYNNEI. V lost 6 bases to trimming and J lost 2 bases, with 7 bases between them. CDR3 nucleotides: TGTGCCAGCAGAGGACAGAACTATGGCTACACCTTC. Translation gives CASRGQNYGYTF.

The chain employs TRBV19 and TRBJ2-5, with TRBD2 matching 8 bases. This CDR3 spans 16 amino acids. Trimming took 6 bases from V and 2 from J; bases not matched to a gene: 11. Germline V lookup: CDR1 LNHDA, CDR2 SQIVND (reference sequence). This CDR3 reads CASSTILLAAQETQYF. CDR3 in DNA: TGTGCCAGTAGCACCATACTACTAGCGGCACAAGAGACCCAGTACTTC.

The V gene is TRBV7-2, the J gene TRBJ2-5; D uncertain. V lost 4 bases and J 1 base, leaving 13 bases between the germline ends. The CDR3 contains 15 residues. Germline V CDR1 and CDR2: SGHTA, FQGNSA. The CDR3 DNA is TGTGCCAGCAGCTCCCTAGGGCGCTTCCAAGAGACCCAGTACTTC. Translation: CASSSLGRFQETQYF.

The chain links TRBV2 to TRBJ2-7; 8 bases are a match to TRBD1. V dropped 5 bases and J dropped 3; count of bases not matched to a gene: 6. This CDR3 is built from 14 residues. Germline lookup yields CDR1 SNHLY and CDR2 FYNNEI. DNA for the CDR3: TGTGCCAGCAGTAGCTACAGGGGGAGCTACGAGCAGTACTTC. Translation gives CASSSYRGSYEQYF.

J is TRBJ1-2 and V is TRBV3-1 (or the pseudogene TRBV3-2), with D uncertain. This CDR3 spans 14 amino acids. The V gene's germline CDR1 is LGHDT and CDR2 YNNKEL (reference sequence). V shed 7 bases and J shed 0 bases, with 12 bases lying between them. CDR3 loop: CASNPSSTNYGYTF. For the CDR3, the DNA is TGTGCCAGCAACCCCTCTTCAACTAACTATGGCTACACCTTC.

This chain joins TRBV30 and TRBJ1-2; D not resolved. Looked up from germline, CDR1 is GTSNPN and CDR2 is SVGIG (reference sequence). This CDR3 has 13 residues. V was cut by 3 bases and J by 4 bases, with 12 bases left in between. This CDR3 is CAWSDVPGYGYTF. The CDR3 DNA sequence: TGTGCCTGGAGCGACGTGCCGGGCTATGGCTACACCTTC.

The CDR3 sequence is CASSLVVGNQPQHF. DNA for the CDR3: TGTGCCAGCAGCTTAGTTGTAGGCAATCAGCCCCAGCATTTT. The chain recombines TRBV11-2 with TRBJ1-5; D is unclear. Germline CDR1 is SGHAT and CDR2 is FQNNGV. The CDR3 sequence is 14 residues long. V lost 1 base to trimming and J lost 2 bases, with 6 bases between them.

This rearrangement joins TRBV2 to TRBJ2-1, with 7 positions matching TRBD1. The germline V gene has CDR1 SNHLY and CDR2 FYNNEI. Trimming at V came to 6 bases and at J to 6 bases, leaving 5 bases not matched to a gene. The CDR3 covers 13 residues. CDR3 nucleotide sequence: TGTGCCAGCAGACATGACAGGGCCAATGAGCAGTTCTTC. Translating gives CASRHDRANEQFF.

Here the CDR3 DNA reads TGTGCCAGCAGCTTAGCGCCTGGGCCGAACAATGAGCAGTTCTTC. Its protein is CASSLAPGPNNEQFF. The gene calls are TRBV11-3 and TRBJ2-1; the D is unclear. This CDR3 is 15 amino acids long. Trimming took 1 base from V and 5 from J, leaving 12 bases between them. Germline V gene lookup returns CDR1 SGHNT and CDR2 YENEEA. The whole variable domain, filled in from reference TRBV11-3 and TRBJ2-1, reads EAGVVQSPRYKIIEKKQPVAFWCNPISGHNTLYWYLQNLGQGPELLIRYENEEAVDDSQLPKDRFSAERLKGVDSTLKIQPAELGDSAVYLCASSLAPGPNNEQFFGPGTRLTVL.

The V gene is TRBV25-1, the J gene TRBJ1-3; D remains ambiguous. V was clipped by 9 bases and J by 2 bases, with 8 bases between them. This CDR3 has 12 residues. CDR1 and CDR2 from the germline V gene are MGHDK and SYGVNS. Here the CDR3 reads CASGLAGNTIYF. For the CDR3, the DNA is TGTGCCAGTGGGCTAGCTGGAAACACCATATATTTT.

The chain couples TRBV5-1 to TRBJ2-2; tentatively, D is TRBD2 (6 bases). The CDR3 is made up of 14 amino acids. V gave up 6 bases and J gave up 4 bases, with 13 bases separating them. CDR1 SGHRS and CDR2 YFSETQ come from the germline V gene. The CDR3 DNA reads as TGCGCCAGCAATCACTGGGGGGTCACCGGGGAGCTGTTTTTT. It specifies CASNHWGVTGELFF.

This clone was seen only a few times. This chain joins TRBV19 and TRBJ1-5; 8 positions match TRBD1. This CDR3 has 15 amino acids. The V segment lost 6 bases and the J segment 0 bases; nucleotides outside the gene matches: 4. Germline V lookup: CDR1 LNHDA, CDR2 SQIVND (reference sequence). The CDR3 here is CASRTGDYSNQPQHF. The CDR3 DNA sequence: TGTGCCAGTAGGACAGGGGATTATAGCAATCAGCCCCAGCATTTT.

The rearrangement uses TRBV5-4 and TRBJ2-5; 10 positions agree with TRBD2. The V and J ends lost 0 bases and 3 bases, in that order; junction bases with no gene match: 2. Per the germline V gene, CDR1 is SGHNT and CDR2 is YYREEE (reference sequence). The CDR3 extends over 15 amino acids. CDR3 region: CASSLGLAGEETQYF. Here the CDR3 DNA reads TGTGCCAGCAGCTTGGGGCTAGCGGGGGAAGAGACCCAGTACTTC.

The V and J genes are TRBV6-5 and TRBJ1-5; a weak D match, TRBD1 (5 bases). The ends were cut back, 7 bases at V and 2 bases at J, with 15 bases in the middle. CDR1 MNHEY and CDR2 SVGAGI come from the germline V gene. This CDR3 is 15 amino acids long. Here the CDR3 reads CASISGGTGNQPQHF. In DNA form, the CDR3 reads TGTGCCAGCATTTCGGGAGGGACGGGCAATCAGCCCCAGCATTTT.

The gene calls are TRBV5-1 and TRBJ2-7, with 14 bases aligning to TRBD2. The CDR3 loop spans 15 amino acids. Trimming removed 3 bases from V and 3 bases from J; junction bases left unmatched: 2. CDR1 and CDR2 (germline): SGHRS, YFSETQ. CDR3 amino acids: CASSWGTSGGYEQYF. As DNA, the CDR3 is TGCGCCAGCAGCTGGGGGACTAGCGGGGGCTACGAGCAGTACTTC.

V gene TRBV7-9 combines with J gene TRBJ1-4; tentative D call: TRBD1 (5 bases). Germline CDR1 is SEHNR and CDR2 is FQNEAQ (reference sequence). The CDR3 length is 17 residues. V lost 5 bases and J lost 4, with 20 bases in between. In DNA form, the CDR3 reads TGTGCCAGCAGCCCCGCGCTGAACCGGGACGGTAATGAAAAACTGTTTTTT. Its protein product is CASSPALNRDGNEKLFF.

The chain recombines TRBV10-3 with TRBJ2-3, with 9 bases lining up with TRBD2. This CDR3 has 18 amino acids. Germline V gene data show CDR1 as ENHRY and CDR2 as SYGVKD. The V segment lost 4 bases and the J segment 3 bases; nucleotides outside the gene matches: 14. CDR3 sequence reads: CAISVPLLRGGGTDTQYF. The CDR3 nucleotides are TGTGCCATCAGTGTCCCCCTGTTGCGGGGGGGCGGGACAGATACGCAGTATTTT.

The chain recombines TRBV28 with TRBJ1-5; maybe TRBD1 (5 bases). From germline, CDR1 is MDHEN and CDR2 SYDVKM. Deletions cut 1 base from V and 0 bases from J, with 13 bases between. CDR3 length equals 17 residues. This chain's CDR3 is CASSLFSRENSNQPQHF. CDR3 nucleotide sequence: TGTGCCAGCAGTTTATTCTCCAGGGAGAATAGCAATCAGCCCCAGCATTTT.

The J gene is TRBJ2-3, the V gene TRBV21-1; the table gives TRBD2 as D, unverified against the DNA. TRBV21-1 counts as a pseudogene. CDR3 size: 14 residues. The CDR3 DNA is TGTGCCAGCAGCAACGAGGGAGCGGCAGATACGCAGTATTTT. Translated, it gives CASSNEGAADTQYF.

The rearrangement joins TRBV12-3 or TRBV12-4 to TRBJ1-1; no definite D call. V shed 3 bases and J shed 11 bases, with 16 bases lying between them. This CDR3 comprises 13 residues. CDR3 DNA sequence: TGTGCCAGCAGTTTCACGCCTCGTTTTGCCGCTTTCTTT. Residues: CASSFTPRFAAFF.

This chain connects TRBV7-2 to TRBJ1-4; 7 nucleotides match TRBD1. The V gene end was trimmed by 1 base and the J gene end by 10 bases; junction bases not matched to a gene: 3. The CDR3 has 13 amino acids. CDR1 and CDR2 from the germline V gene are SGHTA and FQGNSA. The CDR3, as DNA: TGTGCCAGCAGCTTAGTTCAGGGGGGAAAACTGTTTTTT. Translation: CASSLVQGGKLFF. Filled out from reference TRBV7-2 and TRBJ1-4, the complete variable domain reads GAGVSQSPSNKVTEKGKDVELRCDPISGHTALYWYRQSLGQGLEFLIYFQGNSAPDKSGLPSDRFSAERTGGSVSTLTIQRTQQEDSAVYLCASSLVQGGKLFFGSGTQLSVL.

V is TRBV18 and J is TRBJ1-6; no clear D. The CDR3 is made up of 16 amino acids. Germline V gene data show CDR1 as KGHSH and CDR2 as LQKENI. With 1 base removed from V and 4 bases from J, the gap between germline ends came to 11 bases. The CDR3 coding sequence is TGTGCCAGCTCACCACAGCCCCCCGGGTATAATTCACCCCTCCACTTT. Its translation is CASSPQPPGYNSPLHF.

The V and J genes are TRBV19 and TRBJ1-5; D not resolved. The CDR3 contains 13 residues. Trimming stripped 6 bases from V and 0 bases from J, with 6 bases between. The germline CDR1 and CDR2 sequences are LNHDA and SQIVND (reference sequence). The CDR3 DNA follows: TGTGCCAGTAGAGGTTATAGCAATCAGCCCCAGCATTTT. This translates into CASRGYSNQPQHF.

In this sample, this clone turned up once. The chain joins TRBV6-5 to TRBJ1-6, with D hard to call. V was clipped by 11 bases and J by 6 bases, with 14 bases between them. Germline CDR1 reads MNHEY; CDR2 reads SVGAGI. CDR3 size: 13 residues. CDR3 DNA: TGTGCCGCACGACCCGGGCTTAATTCACCCCTCCACTTT. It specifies CAARPGLNSPLHF.